These T cell receptor beta chains were read from a single sample in a study of spatial heterogeneity in lung cancer. Via MiXCR, TCRdb re-called the 5' RACE reads, giving one row per CDR3 protein. The sample contains roughly 17,000 distinct CDR3 sequences, under 20% of which appear only once. Specimen: PBMCs, collected at surgery. The receptor source for this set is a male donor with early-stage non-small cell lung cancer. CDR3s leave out the opening cysteine and the closing phenylalanine or tryptophan. Fields, in order: CDR3 protein, J gene, V gene, clone size. For some rows the clone size is stated as once, few or many, or as a class when expanded; others skip it.

CDR3 protein: ASTLPRDEQY
J gene: TRBJ2-7
V gene: TRBV2
clone size: many

CDR3 protein: SAPTLAGQTQY
J gene: TRBJ2-5
V gene: TRBV20-1
clone size: few

CDR3 protein: ASSIVDGSYEQY
J gene: TRBJ2-7
V gene: TRBV19
clone size: .

CDR3 protein: ASSLMTETNYGYT
J gene: TRBJ1-2
V gene: TRBV7-9
clone size: few

CDR3 protein: ASSFLGAGSGYT
J gene: TRBJ1-2
V gene: TRBV6-5
clone size: .

CDR3 protein: ASSFDRGNSEQY
J gene: TRBJ2-7
V gene: TRBV12-3/TRBV12-4
clone size: few

CDR3 protein: ASSRDRYTDTQY
J gene: TRBJ2-3
V gene: TRBV19
clone size: many

CDR3 protein: ASSTGPMNTEAF
J gene: TRBJ1-1
V gene: TRBV7-8
clone size: many

CDR3 protein: SATGGTEAF
J gene: TRBJ1-1
V gene: TRBV20-1
clone size: many

CDR3 protein: ASSWTEGIAF
J gene: TRBJ1-1
V gene: TRBV5-4
clone size: .

CDR3 protein: ASSSPGGNNEQF
J gene: TRBJ2-1
V gene: TRBV19
clone size: .

CDR3 protein: ASSLERNYGYT
J gene: TRBJ1-2
V gene: TRBV7-8
clone size: few

CDR3 protein: ASSLGGQQHEQF
J gene: TRBJ2-1
V gene: TRBV7-2
clone size: many

CDR3 protein: ASSRGQGIGANVLT
J gene: TRBJ2-6
V gene: TRBV10-2
clone size: .

CDR3 protein: ASSLSGLGSSYEQY
J gene: TRBJ2-7
V gene: TRBV27
clone size: .

CDR3 protein: ASNLGEIGELF
J gene: TRBJ2-2
V gene: TRBV19
clone size: .

CDR3 protein: ASRGTTNTGELF
J gene: TRBJ2-2
V gene: TRBV6-1
clone size: many

CDR3 protein: ATRVGTGELF
J gene: TRBJ2-2
V gene: TRBV15
clone size: .

CDR3 protein: ASSLGTGEYNEQF
J gene: TRBJ2-1
V gene: TRBV7-6
clone size: .

CDR3 protein: ASSEGWGSTDTQY
J gene: TRBJ2-3
V gene: TRBV2
clone size: medium-sized

CDR3 protein: ASSFPGVVNYGYT
J gene: TRBJ1-2
V gene: TRBV7-9
clone size: many

CDR3 protein: ASSLARDPRADTQY
J gene: TRBJ2-3
V gene: TRBV7-9
clone size: .

CDR3 protein: ASSQDKSGGTDTQY
J gene: TRBJ2-3
V gene: TRBV4-2
clone size: medium-sized

CDR3 protein: ASSLSRGGRMNEQF
J gene: TRBJ2-1
V gene: TRBV7-8
clone size: medium-sized

CDR3 protein: ASSLGTSLHNEQF
J gene: TRBJ2-1
V gene: TRBV7-8
clone size: few

CDR3 protein: ASSPLGPGETEGSGANVLT
J gene: TRBJ2-6
V gene: TRBV18
clone size: medium-sized

CDR3 protein: ASSPTLGGRYQETQY
J gene: TRBJ2-5
V gene: TRBV27
clone size: many

CDR3 protein: ASSSGLAKNIQY
J gene: TRBJ2-4
V gene: TRBV27
clone size: .

CDR3 protein: ASSYSRQGDTEAF
J gene: TRBJ1-1
V gene: TRBV6-5
clone size: medium-sized

CDR3 protein: ASSPEGRQTQY
J gene: TRBJ2-5
V gene: TRBV7-9
clone size: medium-sized

CDR3 protein: ASSLALYGDTQY
J gene: TRBJ2-3
V gene: TRBV11-1
clone size: few

CDR3 protein: ASSVGSTTDTQY
J gene: TRBJ2-3
V gene: TRBV2
clone size: .

CDR3 protein: ASSPRPNTGELF
J gene: TRBJ2-2
V gene: TRBV18
clone size: many

CDR3 protein: ATSDLGQDTQY
J gene: TRBJ2-3
V gene: TRBV24-1
clone size: few

CDR3 protein: ASSEFAGQGNTGELF
J gene: TRBJ2-2
V gene: TRBV6-1
clone size: many

CDR3 protein: SAHDILNYGYT
J gene: TRBJ1-2
V gene: TRBV20-1
clone size: few

CDR3 protein: ASTPTGQGLEAF
J gene: TRBJ1-1
V gene: TRBV19
clone size: few

CDR3 protein: ASKKLQGQGTEAF
J gene: TRBJ1-1
V gene: TRBV6-5
clone size: many

CDR3 protein: ASTGDVETQY
J gene: TRBJ2-5
V gene: TRBV7-9
clone size: many

CDR3 protein: ASSLPRGNNYEQY
J gene: TRBJ2-7
V gene: TRBV6-2/TRBV6-3
clone size: .

CDR3 protein: ASSLPRWTVSSGANVLT
J gene: TRBJ2-6
V gene: TRBV7-9
clone size: .

CDR3 protein: ASRPRQGYSPLH
J gene: TRBJ1-6
V gene: TRBV6-6
clone size: .

CDR3 protein: ASSPHSGGYGYT
J gene: TRBJ1-2
V gene: TRBV11-2
clone size: many

CDR3 protein: ASSRGGFNGYT
J gene: TRBJ1-2
V gene: TRBV13
clone size: .